The rows below give T cell receptor beta chains drawn from one sample of a study of OX40 agonist ivuxolimab in advanced cancers. Repertoires were generated with immunoSEQ multiplex PCR, while TCRdb's copy carries only in-frame clones and drops some. In the table there are about 76,000 clones, over 75% of which are singletons. Sequenced material: CD4+ or CD8+ T cells sorted from blood, taken in a trial of the OX40 agonist ivuxolimab. The origin of the receptors is an adult with an advanced solid tumor such as melanoma, head and neck, liver or kidney cancer. Both conserved end residues are part of each CDR3. A D gene is named only where the DNA matches it firmly. Clone size is shown for a subset of rows, as once, few, many or a class of expanded clone.

d_gene: NA
abundance: once
j_gene: TRBJ2-3
v_gene: TRBV7-3
CDR3aa: CASGSASTDTQYF
CDR3nt: TGTGCCAGCGGCTCCGCTAGCACAGATACGCAGTATTTT

d_gene: TRBD1
abundance: NA
j_gene: TRBJ1-3
v_gene: TRBV27
CDR3aa: CASSMGQGLGNTIYF
CDR3nt: TGTGCCAGCAGTATGGGACAGGGGCTAGGAAACACCATATATTTT

d_gene: NA
abundance: NA
j_gene: TRBJ1-1
v_gene: TRBV30
CDR3aa: CAWTWGMVNTEAFF
CDR3nt: TGTGCCTGGACATGGGGGATGGTGAACACTGAAGCTTTCTTT

d_gene: NA
abundance: NA
j_gene: TRBJ1-4
v_gene: TRBV27
CDR3aa: CASSLSRQPEEKLFF
CDR3nt: TGTGCCAGCAGTTTATCTCGACAGCCGGAGGAAAAACTGTTTTTT

d_gene: NA
abundance: NA
j_gene: TRBJ2-7
v_gene: TRBV6-5
CDR3aa: CASSPLWDATYEQYF
CDR3nt: TGTGCCAGCAGTCCCCTTTGGGACGCCACCTACGAGCAGTACTTC

d_gene: TRBD1
abundance: NA
j_gene: TRBJ2-3
v_gene: TRBV14
CDR3aa: CASSPGGDTQYF
CDR3nt: TGTGCCAGCAGTCCAGGGGGAGATACGCAGTATTTT

d_gene: NA
abundance: NA
j_gene: TRBJ2-1
v_gene: TRBV4-2
CDR3aa: CASSQDITEQFF
CDR3nt: TGTGCCAGCAGCCAAGATATTACTGAGCAGTTCTTC

d_gene: TRBD2
abundance: NA
j_gene: TRBJ2-2
v_gene: TRBV19
CDR3aa: CASSTRGVNTGELFF
CDR3nt: TGTGCCAGTAGTACCCGGGGGGTAAATACCGGGGAGCTGTTTTTT

d_gene: NA
abundance: NA
j_gene: TRBJ1-2
v_gene: TRBV5-1
CDR3aa: CASSLYGNYGYTF
CDR3nt: TGCGCCAGCAGCTTGTACGGTAACTATGGCTACACCTTC

d_gene: TRBD1
abundance: NA
j_gene: TRBJ1-6
v_gene: TRBV6-1
CDR3aa: CASSPDRVDSPLHF
CDR3nt: TGTGCCAGCAGTCCTGACAGGGTTGATTCACCCCTCCACTTT

d_gene: TRBD1
abundance: NA
j_gene: TRBJ2-7
v_gene: TRBV30
CDR3aa: CAWSTGTGFAYEQYF
CDR3nt: TGTGCCTGGAGTACCGGGACAGGGTTTGCCTACGAGCAGTACTTC

d_gene: NA
abundance: few
j_gene: TRBJ2-2
v_gene: TRBV19
CDR3aa: CASSKRGVDTGELFF
CDR3nt: TGTGCCAGTAGTAAGAGGGGAGTAGACACCGGGGAGCTGTTTTTT

d_gene: NA
abundance: NA
j_gene: TRBJ1-6
v_gene: TRBV6-5
CDR3aa: CASSALSNSPLHF
CDR3nt: TGTGCCAGCAGCGCACTTTCTAATTCACCCCTCCACTTT

d_gene: NA
abundance: NA
j_gene: TRBJ1-2
v_gene: TRBV2
CDR3aa: CASSVVQGYYGYTF
CDR3nt: TGTGCCAGCAGTGTAGTACAGGGTTACTATGGCTACACCTTC

d_gene: NA
abundance: few
j_gene: TRBJ1-1
v_gene: TRBV11-3
CDR3aa: CASSLAGRGNQAFF
CDR3nt: TGTGCCAGCAGCTTAGCAGGCAGGGGCAACCAAGCTTTCTTT

d_gene: NA
abundance: NA
j_gene: TRBJ2-7
v_gene: TRBV5-4
CDR3aa: CASGTDRSSYEQYF
CDR3nt: TGTGCCAGCGGTACCGACAGGAGCTCCTACGAGCAGTACTTC

d_gene: NA
abundance: NA
j_gene: TRBJ1-1
v_gene: TRBV9
CDR3aa: CASNLQGDSEAFF
CDR3nt: TGTGCCAGCAACCTTCAAGGTGACAGTGAAGCTTTCTTT

d_gene: NA
abundance: NA
j_gene: TRBJ1-3
v_gene: TRBV27
CDR3aa: CASSSTGGGNTIYF
CDR3nt: TGTGCCAGCAGTTCCACAGGAGGTGGAAACACCATATATTTT

d_gene: NA
abundance: NA
j_gene: TRBJ1-3
v_gene: TRBV27
CDR3aa: CASSFTAGNTIYF
CDR3nt: TGTGCCAGCAGTTTTACAGCTGGAAACACCATATATTTT

d_gene: NA
abundance: NA
j_gene: TRBJ2-1
v_gene: TRBV29-1
CDR3aa: CSVGARAPSYNEQFF
CDR3nt: TGCAGCGTTGGGGCTCGGGCCCCCTCCTACAATGAGCAGTTCTTC

d_gene: NA
abundance: few
j_gene: TRBJ1-2
v_gene: TRBV10-3
CDR3aa: CAISESPKNYGYTF
CDR3nt: TGTGCCATCAGTGAGTCACCGAAGAACTATGGCTACACCTTC

d_gene: TRBD1
abundance: once
j_gene: TRBJ2-2
v_gene: TRBV14
CDR3aa: CASSQPGQGLFGELFF
CDR3nt: TGTGCCAGCAGCCAACCGGGACAGGGTCTGTTCGGGGAGCTGTTTTTT

d_gene: TRBD1
abundance: NA
j_gene: TRBJ2-3
v_gene: TRBV30
CDR3aa: CAWSVQGADTQYF
CDR3nt: TGTGCCTGGAGTGTACAGGGGGCAGATACGCAGTATTTT

d_gene: TRBD1
abundance: NA
j_gene: TRBJ1-1
v_gene: TRBV28
CDR3aa: CARITPGQKNTEAFF
CDR3nt: TGTGCCAGGATCACACCGGGACAGAAAAACACTGAAGCTTTCTTT

d_gene: NA
abundance: NA
j_gene: TRBJ1-5
v_gene: TRBV19
CDR3aa: CARARGRGRDQPQHF
CDR3nt: TGTGCCAGGGCGCGTGGGAGGGGTCGGGATCAGCCCCAGCATTTT

d_gene: NA
abundance: NA
j_gene: TRBJ1-1
v_gene: TRBV29-1
CDR3aa: CSVSRNTEAFF
CDR3nt: TGCAGCGTTTCGCGGAACACTGAAGCTTTCTTT

d_gene: NA
abundance: NA
j_gene: TRBJ2-1
v_gene: TRBV4-3
CDR3aa: CASSPFSGDSSYNEQFF
CDR3nt: TGCGCCAGCAGCCCCTTTAGCGGCGACTCCTCCTACAATGAGCAGTTCTTC

d_gene: TRBD1
abundance: once
j_gene: TRBJ1-2
v_gene: TRBV6-6
CDR3aa: CASSYSDRLGYGYTF
CDR3nt: TGTGCCAGCAGTTACTCGGACAGGTTGGGCTATGGCTACACCTTC

d_gene: NA
abundance: NA
j_gene: TRBJ2-1
v_gene: TRBV11-2
CDR3aa: CASSQRRGGGVLGDEQFF
CDR3nt: TGTGCCAGCAGCCAGAGGAGGGGCGGAGGAGTGTTAGGCGATGAGCAGTTCTTC

d_gene: TRBD2
abundance: NA
j_gene: TRBJ2-2
v_gene: TRBV5-1
CDR3aa: CASSLGTSWSGELFF
CDR3nt: TGCGCCAGCAGCTTGGGGACTAGTTGGTCCGGGGAGCTGTTTTTT

d_gene: NA
abundance: NA
j_gene: TRBJ1-3
v_gene: TRBV18
CDR3aa: CASSITDRSTSGNTIYF
CDR3nt: TGTGCCAGCTCAATAACTGACAGGTCAACCTCTGGAAACACCATATATTTT

d_gene: TRBD2
abundance: NA
j_gene: TRBJ2-2
v_gene: TRBV5-4
CDR3aa: CASSPPSRGGTGELFF
CDR3nt: TGTGCCAGCAGCCCCCCCTCTCGGGGGGGCACCGGGGAGCTGTTTTTT

d_gene: NA
abundance: NA
j_gene: TRBJ1-2
v_gene: TRBV5-1
CDR3aa: CASSLGARSGYTF
CDR3nt: TGCGCCAGCAGCTTGGGGGCACGGAGTGGCTACACCTTC

d_gene: NA
abundance: NA
j_gene: TRBJ2-1
v_gene: TRBV2
CDR3aa: CASSRITGSNPTEQFF
CDR3nt: TGTGCCAGCAGTCGTATCACCGGGAGTAATCCCACCGAGCAGTTCTTC

d_gene: NA
abundance: NA
j_gene: TRBJ2-5
v_gene: TRBV7-9
CDR3aa: CASTPHILDQETQYF
CDR3nt: TGTGCCAGCACCCCTCACATATTAGACCAAGAGACCCAGTACTTC

d_gene: TRBD1
abundance: NA
j_gene: TRBJ1-2
v_gene: TRBV9
CDR3aa: CASSVATRAGGVGGYTF
CDR3nt: TGTGCCAGCAGCGTAGCTACACGGGCAGGGGGCGTAGGTGGCTACACCTTC

d_gene: NA
abundance: few
j_gene: TRBJ1-1
v_gene: TRBV5-1
CDR3aa: CASSLVGVGVTEAFF
CDR3nt: TGCGCCAGCAGCTTGGTGGGAGTTGGGGTCACTGAAGCTTTCTTT

d_gene: TRBD1
abundance: NA
j_gene: TRBJ1-5
v_gene: TRBV19
CDR3aa: CATQRRYRGGGQPQHF
CDR3nt: TGTGCCACTCAACGTAGGTACAGGGGAGGGGGTCAGCCCCAGCATTTT

d_gene: NA
abundance: NA
j_gene: TRBJ2-2
v_gene: TRBV7-2
CDR3aa: CASSLKGTGELFF
CDR3nt: TGTGCCAGCAGCTTAAAAGGCACCGGGGAGCTGTTTTTT

d_gene: TRBD1
abundance: NA
j_gene: TRBJ1-2
v_gene: TRBV6-5
CDR3aa: CASSSPGQGGKGYTF
CDR3nt: TGTGCCAGCAGTTCTCCGGGACAGGGAGGTAAAGGCTACACCTTC

d_gene: NA
abundance: NA
j_gene: TRBJ2-1
v_gene: TRBV4-3
CDR3aa: CASSQPFGGQGPGNEQFF
CDR3nt: TGCGCCAGCAGCCAGCCCTTTGGGGGGCAGGGTCCTGGAAATGAGCAGTTCTTC

d_gene: TRBD2
abundance: NA
j_gene: TRBJ2-7
v_gene: TRBV7-2
CDR3aa: CASSRQTSGGSYEQYF
CDR3nt: TGTGCCAGCAGCCGTCAGACTAGCGGGGGCTCCTACGAGCAGTACTTC

d_gene: TRBD1
abundance: NA
j_gene: TRBJ2-7
v_gene: TRBV19
CDR3aa: CASSIIGTVSYEQYF
CDR3nt: TGTGCCAGTAGTATAATCGGGACAGTCTCCTACGAGCAGTACTTC